The entry below describes one T cell receptor beta chain. What it binds is unknown. This entry comes from a study of T cell responses to AZD1222 COVID-19 vaccine. The CDR3 is 13 amino acids. V shed 8 bases and J shed 4 bases, with 17 bases lying between them. The germline V gene encodes CDR1 GTSNPN and CDR2 SVGIG (reference sequence). Findings and limits, study-wide: The reported proportion of spike-specific TCRs targeting unmutated variant regions was nearly half. AZD1222 recipients seropositive at baseline numbered only 5 to 7.

Clones were sequenced by immunoSEQ multiplex PCR, and TCRdb holds only the in-frame ones, with some missing. This sample yields 200,000 or so clones, of which approximately 95% are seen a single time; over 0.95% belongs to the top ten. The receptor was isolated from an adult who received the AZD1222 COVID-19 vaccine. The V gene is TRBV30, the J gene TRBJ1-2; the D gene is possibly TRBD1 (5 bases). The source material was peripheral blood, sampled 28 days after the second AZD1222 dose. CDR3 protein: CAIQQVVAYGYTF. The CDR3 DNA follows: TGTGCCATCCAACAGGTCGTCGCCTATGGCTACACCTTC. The full variable domain, in which reference TRBV30 and TRBJ1-2 provide the parts outside the CDR3, is SQTIHQWPATLVQPVGSPLSLECTVEGTSNPNLYWYRQAAGRGLQLLFYSVGIGQISSEVPQNLSASRPQDRQFILSSKKLLLSDSGFYLCAIQQVVAYGYTFGSGTRLTVV.